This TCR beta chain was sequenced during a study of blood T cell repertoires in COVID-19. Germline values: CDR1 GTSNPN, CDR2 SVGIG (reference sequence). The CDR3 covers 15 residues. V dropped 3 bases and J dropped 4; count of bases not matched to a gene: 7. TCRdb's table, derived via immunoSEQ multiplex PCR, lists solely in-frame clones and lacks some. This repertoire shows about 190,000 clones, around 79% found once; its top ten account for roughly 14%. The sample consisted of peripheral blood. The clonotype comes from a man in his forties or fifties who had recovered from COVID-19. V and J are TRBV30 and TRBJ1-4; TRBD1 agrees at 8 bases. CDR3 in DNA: TGTGCCTGGAGCAGACAGGGGACCGTTAATGAAAAACTGTTTTTT. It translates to CAWSRQGTVNEKLFF. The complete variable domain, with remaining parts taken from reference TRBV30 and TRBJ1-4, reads SQTIHQWPATLVQPVGSPLSLECTVEGTSNPNLYWYRQAAGRGLQLLFYSVGIGQISSEVPQNLSASRPQDRQFILSSKKLLLSDSGFYLCAWSRQGTVNEKLFFGSGTQLSVL.